These T cell receptor beta chains were read from a single sample in a study of siplizumab effects on memory and regulatory T cells. Sequenced by immunoSEQ multiplex PCR; TCRdb stores in-frame clones only, minus some. This sample yields about 87,000 clones, of which just under 90% are seen a single time; roughly 15% belongs to the top ten. The sample consisted of CD4+ T cells sorted from blood. The source of these receptors is a human donor in good health. CDR3s include the opening cysteine and the closing phenylalanine or tryptophan. The D gene is left open where the match is weak. Clone size is not always given. Where it is, it says once, few, many or a class for expanded clones.

>TRBJ2-7|12|NA|TRBV2|NA
CASRGLSYEQYF
TGTGCCAGCCGGGGCCTCTCCTACGAGCAGTACTTC
>TRBJ2-6|14|NA|TRBV18|NA
CASSRQRGANVLTF
TGTGCCAGCTCACGCCAGCGGGGGGCCAACGTCCTGACTTTC
>TRBJ2-7|12|NA|TRBV30|NA
CAWNRGTYEQYF
TGTGCCTGGAACAGAGGGACCTACGAGCAGTACTTC
>TRBJ2-6|17|NA|TRBV7-9|NA
CASSSSLQGPGANVLTF
TGTGCCAGCAGCTCTTCCCTACAGGGTCCTGGGGCCAACGTCCTGACTTTC
>TRBJ2-3|14|NA|TRBV7-3|NA
CASSQPGTTDTQYF
TGTGCCAGCAGCCAACCGGGGACTACAGATACGCAGTATTTT
>TRBJ2-3|17|NA|TRBV9|TRBD2
CASSYLAGGYSTDTQYF
TGTGCCAGCAGCTACTTAGCGGGAGGCTACAGCACAGATACGCAGTATTTT
>TRBJ1-1|14|NA|TRBV7-9|TRBD1
CASGHRGRPTEAFF
TGTGCCAGCGGACACAGGGGGCGGCCCACTGAAGCTTTCTTT
>TRBJ2-2|15|NA|TRBV15|NA
CATSKGSGYSGELFF
TGTGCCACCAGCAAGGGGAGTGGGTATTCCGGGGAGCTGTTTTTT
>TRBJ2-7|15|NA|TRBV23-1|NA
CASSQSARGHNEQYF
TGCGCCAGCAGTCAATCGGCCAGGGGCCACAACGAGCAGTACTTC
>TRBJ2-6|15|NA|TRBV5-6|TRBD1
CASAGGPSGANVLTF
TGTGCCAGCGCAGGGGGTCCCTCTGGGGCCAACGTCCTGACTTTC
>TRBJ2-1|19|NA|TRBV4-1|TRBD1
CASSQSRDRGPSSYNEQFF
TGCGCCAGCAGCCAAAGCCGGGACAGGGGTCCCAGCTCCTACAATGAGCAGTTCTTC
>TRBJ2-3|17|NA|TRBV21-1|NA
CASSKSDWASSTDTQYF
TGTGCCAGCAGCAAATCCGACTGGGCCTCTAGCACAGATACGCAGTATTTT
>TRBJ2-5|13|NA|TRBV23-1|NA
CASSQTRGETQYF
TGCGCCAGCAGTCAAACCAGGGGAGAGACCCAGTACTTC
>TRBJ2-5|19|NA|TRBV27|TRBD2
CASSLTPRGGHGFQETQYF
TGTGCCAGCAGTTTAACCCCGCGGGGGGGGCACGGATTCCAAGAGACCCAGTACTTC
>TRBJ2-1|15|NA|TRBV19|TRBD2
CASSIASGRAAEQFF
TGTGCCAGTAGTATAGCTAGCGGGAGGGCCGCTGAGCAGTTCTTC
>TRBJ2-3|12|NA|TRBV30|NA
CAWSKTGLTQYF
TGTGCCTGGAGTAAAACAGGGCTTACGCAGTATTTT
>TRBJ2-1|18|NA|TRBV7-2|TRBD2
CASSLVQGTSGSYNEQFF
TGTGCCAGCAGCTTAGTCCAGGGGACTAGCGGGAGTTACAATGAGCAGTTCTTC
>TRBJ1-2|12|NA|TRBV7-9|TRBD1
CASSYQGGGYTF
TGTGCCAGCAGCTACCAGGGGGGTGGCTACACCTTC
>TRBJ2-1|16|NA|TRBV5-1|TRBD2
CASSGGLAGKYNEQFF
TGCGCCAGCAGCGGGGGACTAGCGGGAAAATACAATGAGCAGTTCTTC
>TRBJ2-5|13|NA|TRBV4-1|NA
CASSRTQGETQYF
TGCGCCAGCAGCCGCACCCAGGGGGAGACCCAGTACTTC
>TRBJ2-1|15|NA|TRBV5-6|TRBD1
CASSSSHRGSNEQFF
TGTGCCAGCAGCTCTTCCCACAGGGGTAGCAATGAGCAGTTCTTC
>TRBJ2-7|12|NA|TRBV11-3|NA
CASGAGAYEQYF
TGTGCCAGCGGTGCAGGGGCCTACGAGCAGTACTTC
>TRBJ1-1|13|NA|TRBV19|NA
CASSLVVDTEAFF
TGTGCCAGTAGTCTCGTGGTCGACACTGAAGCTTTCTTT
>TRBJ1-1|14|NA|TRBV10-3|NA
CAISESIRDLQAFF
TGTGCCATCAGTGAGTCAATTCGAGACCTCCAAGCTTTCTTT
>TRBJ2-3|16|once|TRBV10-2|TRBD1
CASSRGGLHGTDTQYF
TGCGCCAGCAGCAGAGGGGGCCTACACGGCACGGATACGCAGTATTTT
>TRBJ1-2|13|NA|TRBV7-9|TRBD1
CASSWTGGDGYTF
TGTGCCAGCAGTTGGACAGGGGGTGATGGCTACACCTTC
>TRBJ1-1|13|NA|TRBV27|NA
CASRGATNTEAFF
TGTGCCAGCCGCGGGGCCACTAACACTGAAGCTTTCTTT
>TRBJ1-6|15|NA|TRBV2|NA
CASSGPPARSSPLHF
TGTGCCAGCAGTGGGCCGCCCGCCAGGAGTTCACCCCTCCACTTT
>TRBJ2-1|16|NA|TRBV11-3|TRBD1
CASSLGPRDSYNEQFF
TGTGCCAGCAGCTTAGGCCCCCGGGACAGCTACAATGAGCAGTTCTTC
>TRBJ1-1|14|NA|TRBV7-2|NA
CASSPQNIYTEAFF
TGTGCCAGCAGCCCGCAGAACATTTACACTGAAGCTTTCTTT
>TRBJ2-3|14|NA|TRBV28|TRBD1
CASSLGQSTDTQYF
TGTGCCAGCAGTTTGGGACAGAGCACAGATACGCAGTATTTT
>TRBJ1-4|17|NA|TRBV2|NA
CASSAGFGAGADEKLFF
TGTGCCAGCAGTGCGGGTTTCGGGGCAGGGGCTGATGAAAAACTGTTTTTT
>TRBJ2-3|19|NA|TRBV5-8|TRBD1
CASSLEGQGSTSSTDTQYF
TGTGCCAGCAGCTTGGAGGGACAGGGGTCGACTAGCTCCACAGATACGCAGTATTTT
>TRBJ1-2|14|NA|TRBV7-3|NA
CASSPGPDSYGYTF
TGTGCCAGCAGCCCCGGGCCGGATAGCTATGGCTACACCTTC
>TRBJ1-5|15|few|TRBV19|TRBD1
CASSTRTGSNQPQHF
TGTGCCAGTAGTACGAGGACAGGCAGCAATCAGCCCCAGCATTTT
>TRBJ1-1|12|NA|TRBV6-1|TRBD1
CASSKGAPEAFF
TGTGCCAGCAGCAAGGGGGCGCCTGAAGCTTTCTTT
>TRBJ2-6|16|NA|TRBV5-1|NA
CASSLVGLAGANVLTF
TGCGCCAGCAGCTTGGTGGGTTTGGCTGGGGCCAACGTCCTGACTTTC
>TRBJ2-1|16|NA|TRBV19|TRBD2
CASSVDSGSSYNEQFF
TGTGCCAGTAGTGTGGATAGCGGGAGCTCCTACAATGAGCAGTTCTTC
>TRBJ2-2|14|NA|TRBV5-1|NA
CASRGGRGTGELFF
TGCGCCAGCAGGGGTGGGAGAGGCACCGGGGAGCTGTTTTTT
>TRBJ2-1|15|once|TRBV5-1|TRBD2
CASSLGLAGASEQFF
TGCGCCAGCAGCTTGGGACTAGCGGGAGCTTCTGAGCAGTTCTTC
>TRBJ1-3|16|few|TRBV19|NA
CASSVPGTISGNTIYF
TGTGCCAGTAGCGTTCCCGGGACAATCTCTGGAAACACCATATATTTT
>TRBJ2-3|19|NA|TRBV5-1|TRBD1
CASSSEPPGQGRSTDTQYF
TGCGCCAGCAGCTCGGAGCCTCCGGGACAGGGAAGAAGCACAGATACGCAGTATTTT
>TRBJ2-7|15|NA|TRBV18|NA
CASSPGGHSLYEQYF
TGTGCCAGCTCACCAGGCGGCCATTCGCTCTACGAGCAGTACTTC
>TRBJ1-1|13|NA|TRBV18|TRBD1
CASSSKQGARAFF
TGTGCCAGCTCATCTAAACAGGGGGCGCGGGCTTTCTTT
>TRBJ2-4|13|NA|TRBV12-5|NA
CASGNRAQNIQYF
TGTGCTAGTGGTAACCGGGCCCAAAACATTCAGTACTTC
>TRBJ1-6|14|once|TRBV27|NA
CASSPLSPNSPLHF
TGTGCCAGCAGCCCGCTAAGTCCCAATTCACCCCTCCACTTT
>TRBJ2-2|14|NA|TRBV2|TRBD2
CASSASGNTGELFF
TGTGCCAGCAGTGCTAGCGGGAACACCGGGGAGCTGTTTTTT
>TRBJ1-1|12|NA|TRBV29-1|NA
CSAVLGDTEAFF
TGCAGCGCCGTGCTGGGAGACACTGAAGCTTTCTTT
>TRBJ1-4|14|NA|TRBV21-1|NA
CASSNGRTDEKLFF
TGTGCCAGCAGCAATGGAAGGACAGACGAAAAACTGTTTTTT
>TRBJ2-5|14|NA|TRBV30|NA
CAWRSSIEEETQYF
TGTGCCTGGAGATCTTCCATTGAGGAAGAGACCCAGTACTTC
>TRBJ2-2|16|NA|TRBV5-1|NA
CASSFRVLRDTGELFF
TGCGCCAGCAGCTTCAGGGTATTAAGGGACACCGGGGAGCTGTTTTTT
>TRBJ2-1|17|NA|TRBV18|NA
CASSPAGQLSSYNEQFF
TGTGCCAGCTCACCTGCGGGACAGTTAAGCTCCTACAATGAGCAGTTCTTC
>TRBJ2-3|13|NA|TRBV5-6|NA
CASSLGSADTQYF
TGTGCCAGCAGCTTGGGGTCGGCAGATACGCAGTATTTT